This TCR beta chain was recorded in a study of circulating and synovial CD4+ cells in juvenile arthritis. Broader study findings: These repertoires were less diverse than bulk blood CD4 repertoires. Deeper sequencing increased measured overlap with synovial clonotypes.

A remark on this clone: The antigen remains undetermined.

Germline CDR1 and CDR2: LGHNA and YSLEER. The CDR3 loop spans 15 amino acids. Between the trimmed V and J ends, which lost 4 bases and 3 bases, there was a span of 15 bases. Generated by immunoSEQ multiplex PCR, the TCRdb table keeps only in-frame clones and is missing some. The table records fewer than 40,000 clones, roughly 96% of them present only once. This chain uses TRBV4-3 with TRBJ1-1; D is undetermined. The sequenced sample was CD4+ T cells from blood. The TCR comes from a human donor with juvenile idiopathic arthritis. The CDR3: CASSPTFPLDTEAFF. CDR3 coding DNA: TGCGCCAGCAGCCCCACATTCCCTCTGGACACTGAAGCTTTCTTT.